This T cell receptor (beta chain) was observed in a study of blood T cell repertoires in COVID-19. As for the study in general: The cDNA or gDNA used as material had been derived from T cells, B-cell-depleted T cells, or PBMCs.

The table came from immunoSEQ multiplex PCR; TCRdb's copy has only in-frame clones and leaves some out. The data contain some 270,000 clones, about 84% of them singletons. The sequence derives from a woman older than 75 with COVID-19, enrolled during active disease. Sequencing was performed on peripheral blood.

CDR3 loop: CASSPVGSNGYTF. The CDR3 bases are TGTGCCAGCTCACCAGTGGGCTCGAATGGCTACACCTTC. The gene calls are TRBV18 and TRBJ1-2, with D unresolved. The CDR3 extends over 13 amino acids. Trimming removed 2 bases from V and 6 bases from J, with 10 bases in between. CDR1 and CDR2 (germline): KGHSH, LQKENI.